The entry below describes one T cell receptor (beta chain). These data come from a study of blood T cell repertoires in COVID-19. Study context: Sources were T cells, B-cell-depleted T cells, or PBMCs; the material itself was cDNA or gDNA.

As handled by the study authors: Estimates of nucleated cell counts were drawn from the amplification of reference gene primers. Measured with immunoSEQ multiplex PCR; TCRdb has only the in-frame clones, and not every one. V and J calls and clone size are copied from that table; D and trimming were computed from the DNA. In the table there are a few hundred thousand clones, approximately 80% of which are singletons. The CDR3 totals 16 residues. In germline, CDR1 is SGHNT, CDR2 YENEEA. Unmatched junction bases numbered 4, after V lost 1 base and J lost 8 bases. Sequencing was done on a sample of peripheral blood. The J gene is TRBJ2-1, the V gene TRBV11-3; 14 nucleotides align to TRBD2. This receptor was identified in a woman aged 40 to 50 who had recovered from COVID-19. The CDR3 nucleotides read TGTGCCAGCAGCTTAGGACTAGCGGGGGGGCAGGATGAGCAGTTCTTC. This encodes CASSLGLAGGQDEQFF.